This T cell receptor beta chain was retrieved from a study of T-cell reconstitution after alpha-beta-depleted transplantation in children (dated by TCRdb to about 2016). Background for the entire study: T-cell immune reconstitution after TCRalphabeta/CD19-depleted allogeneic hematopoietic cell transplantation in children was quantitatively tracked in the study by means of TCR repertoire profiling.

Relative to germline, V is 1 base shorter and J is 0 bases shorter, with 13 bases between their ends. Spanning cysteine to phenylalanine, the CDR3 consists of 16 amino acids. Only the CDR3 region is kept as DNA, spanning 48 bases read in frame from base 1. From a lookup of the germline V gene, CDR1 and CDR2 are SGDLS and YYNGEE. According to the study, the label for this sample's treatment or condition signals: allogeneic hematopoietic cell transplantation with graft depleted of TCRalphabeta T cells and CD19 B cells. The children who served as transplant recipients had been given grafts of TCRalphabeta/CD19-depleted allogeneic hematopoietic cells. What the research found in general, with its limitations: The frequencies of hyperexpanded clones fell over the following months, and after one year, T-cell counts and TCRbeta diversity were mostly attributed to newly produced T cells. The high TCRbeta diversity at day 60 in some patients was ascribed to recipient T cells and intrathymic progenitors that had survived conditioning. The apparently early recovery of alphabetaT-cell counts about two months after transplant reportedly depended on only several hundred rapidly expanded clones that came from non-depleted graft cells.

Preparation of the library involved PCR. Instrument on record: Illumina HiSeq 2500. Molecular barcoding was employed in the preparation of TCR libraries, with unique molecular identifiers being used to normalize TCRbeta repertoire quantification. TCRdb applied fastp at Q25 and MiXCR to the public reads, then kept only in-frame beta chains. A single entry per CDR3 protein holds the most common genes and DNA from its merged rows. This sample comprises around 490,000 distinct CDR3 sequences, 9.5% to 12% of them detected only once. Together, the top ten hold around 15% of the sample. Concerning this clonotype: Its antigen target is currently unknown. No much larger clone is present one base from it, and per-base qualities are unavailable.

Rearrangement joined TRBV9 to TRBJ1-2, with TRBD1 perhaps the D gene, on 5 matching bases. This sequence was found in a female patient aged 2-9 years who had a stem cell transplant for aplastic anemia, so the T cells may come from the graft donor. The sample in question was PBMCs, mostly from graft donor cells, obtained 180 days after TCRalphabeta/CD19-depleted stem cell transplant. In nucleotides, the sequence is TGTGCCAGCAGCGTATTCTCGTCGGGACCTAACTATGGCTACACCTTC. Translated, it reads CASSVFSSGPNYGYTF.